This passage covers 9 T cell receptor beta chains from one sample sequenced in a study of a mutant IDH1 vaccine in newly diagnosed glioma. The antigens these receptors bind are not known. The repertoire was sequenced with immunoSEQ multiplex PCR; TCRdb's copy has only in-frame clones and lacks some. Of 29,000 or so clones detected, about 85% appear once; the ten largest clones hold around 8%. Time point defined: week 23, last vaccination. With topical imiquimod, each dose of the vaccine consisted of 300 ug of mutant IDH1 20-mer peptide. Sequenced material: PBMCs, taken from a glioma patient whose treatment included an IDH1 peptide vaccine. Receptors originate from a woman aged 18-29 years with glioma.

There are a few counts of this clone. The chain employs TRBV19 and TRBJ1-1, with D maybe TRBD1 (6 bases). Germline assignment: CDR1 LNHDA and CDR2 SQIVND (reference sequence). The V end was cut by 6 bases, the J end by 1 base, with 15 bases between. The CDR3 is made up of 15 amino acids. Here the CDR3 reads CASRTEQGRNTEAFF. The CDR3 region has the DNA TGTGCCAGTAGAACCGAACAGGGTCGGAACACTGAAGCTTTCTTT.

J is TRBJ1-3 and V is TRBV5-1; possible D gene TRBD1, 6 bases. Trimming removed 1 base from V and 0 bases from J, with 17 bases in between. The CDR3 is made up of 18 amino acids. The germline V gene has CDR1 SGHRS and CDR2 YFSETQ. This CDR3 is CASSLTPQWTASGNTIYF. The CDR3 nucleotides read TGCGCCAGCAGCTTGACCCCGCAATGGACAGCCTCTGGAAACACCATATATTTT.

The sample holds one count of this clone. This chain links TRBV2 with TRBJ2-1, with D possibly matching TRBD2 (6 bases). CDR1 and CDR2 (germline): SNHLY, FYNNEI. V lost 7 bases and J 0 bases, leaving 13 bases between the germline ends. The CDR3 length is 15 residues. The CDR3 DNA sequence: TGTGCCAGCATCCCCGGGAGCAGCTCCTACAATGAGCAGTTCTTC. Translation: CASIPGSSSYNEQFF.

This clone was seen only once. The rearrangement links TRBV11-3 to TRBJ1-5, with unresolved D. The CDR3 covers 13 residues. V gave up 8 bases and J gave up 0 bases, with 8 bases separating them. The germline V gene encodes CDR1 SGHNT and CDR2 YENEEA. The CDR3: CASPLTSNQPQHF. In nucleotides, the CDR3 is TGTGCCAGCCCCCTCACTAGCAATCAGCCCCAGCATTTT.

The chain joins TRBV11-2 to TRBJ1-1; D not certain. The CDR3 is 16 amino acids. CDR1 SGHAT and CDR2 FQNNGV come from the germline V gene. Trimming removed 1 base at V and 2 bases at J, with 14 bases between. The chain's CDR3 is CASSLGVGSQNTEAFF. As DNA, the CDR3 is TGTGCCAGCAGCTTAGGTGTGGGATCTCAAAACACTGAAGCTTTCTTT. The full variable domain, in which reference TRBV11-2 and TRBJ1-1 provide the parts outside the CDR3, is EAGVAQSPRYKIIEKRQSVAFWCNPISGHATLYWYQQILGQGPKLLIQFQNNGVVDDSQLPKDRFSAERLKGVDSTLKIQPAKLEDSAVYLCASSLGVGSQNTEAFFGQGTRLTVV.

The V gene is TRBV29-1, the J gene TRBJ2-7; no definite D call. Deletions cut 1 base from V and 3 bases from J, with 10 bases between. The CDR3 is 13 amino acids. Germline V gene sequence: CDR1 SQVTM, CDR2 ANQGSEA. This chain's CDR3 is CSVEAYSGYEQYF. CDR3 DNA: TGCAGCGTTGAAGCCTACTCAGGCTACGAGCAGTACTTC.

This CDR3 is CASSLMGGNTEAFF. The CDR3 bases are TGTGCCAGCAGCTTAATGGGAGGGAACACTGAAGCTTTCTTT. V gene TRBV7-9 combines with J gene TRBJ1-1; D not resolved. V dropped 2 bases and J dropped 1 base, with 8 bases sitting between them. The CDR3 is made up of 14 amino acids. Looked up from germline, CDR1 is SEHNR and CDR2 is FQNEAQ (reference sequence).

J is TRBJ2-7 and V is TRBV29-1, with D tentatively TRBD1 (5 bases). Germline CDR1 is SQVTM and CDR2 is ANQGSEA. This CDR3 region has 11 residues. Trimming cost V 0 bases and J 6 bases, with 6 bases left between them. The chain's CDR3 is CSVEDRVEQYF. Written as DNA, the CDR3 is TGCAGCGTTGAAGACAGGGTCGAGCAGTACTTC.

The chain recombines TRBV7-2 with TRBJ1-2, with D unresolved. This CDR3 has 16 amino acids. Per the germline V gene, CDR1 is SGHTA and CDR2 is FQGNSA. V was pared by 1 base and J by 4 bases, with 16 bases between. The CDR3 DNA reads TGTGCCAGCAGCTTAGGCGTCGCGGCCGGCACCTATGGCTACACCTTC. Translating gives CASSLGVAAGTYGYTF.